The rows below give T cell receptor beta chains drawn from one sample of a study of T cell repertoires in cytomegalovirus infection. TCRdb used MiXCR to reprocess the reads, holding one entry per CDR3 protein. Here the sample spans 200,000 to 250,000 distinct CDR3 sequences, roughly 22% being singletons. The sequenced material came from CD8+ T cells from PBMCs. Every receptor here comes from a human donor in good health (CMV status not recorded). Some clones in this sample may be carry-over from other donors' samples. Each CDR3 is given with its conserved first and last residue. Each record gives: V gene, J gene, CDR3 length, clone size, D gene, CDR3 DNA, CDR3 protein. A D gene is named only where the DNA matches it firmly. Some rows mark clone size as missing; the rest say once, few, many or name a class of expanded clone.

>TRBV5-1|TRBJ2-7|12|NA|TRBD2
TGCGCCAGCAGCTCTAACGGGAGGGAGCAGTACTTC
CASSSNGREQYF
>TRBV19|TRBJ2-2|12|NA|NA
TGTGCCAGTACGGCAGGAGCCGGGGAGCTGTTTTTT
CASTAGAGELFF
>TRBV19|TRBJ2-1|13|few|NA
TGTGCCAGTAGTATCGGGGGATTCAATGAGCAGTTCTTC
CASSIGGFNEQFF
>TRBV7-9|TRBJ1-1|12|NA|NA
TGTGCCAGCAGCTTAGAGTCCGCTGAAGCTTTCTTT
CASSLESAEAFF
>TRBV29-1|TRBJ2-1|12|NA|NA
TGCAGCCCCCTTGGGGGGAACAATGAGCAGTTCTTC
CSPLGGNNEQFF
>TRBV7-8|TRBJ1-5|14|NA|NA
TGTGCCAGCAGCTGGGAAGGGGGGTCCCAGCCCCAGCATTTT
CASSWEGGSQPQHF
>TRBV7-9|TRBJ2-7|12|many|TRBD1
TGTGCCAGCCAACCCCCAGGGGGCGAGCAGTACTTC
CASQPPGGEQYF
>TRBV5-1|TRBJ2-1|16|few|TRBD2
TGCGCCAGCAGCGAGGGACTAGCGGGGGGCCACAATGAGCAGTTCTTC
CASSEGLAGGHNEQFF
>TRBV7-9|TRBJ2-1|16|NA|NA
TGTGCCAGCGGGAGCCTGGGCGGGGAACACTACAATGAGCAGTTCTTC
CASGSLGGEHYNEQFF
>TRBV29-1|TRBJ2-1|13|NA|NA
TGCAGCGTGCAGGGGGGCTCCTACAATGAGCAGTTCTTC
CSVQGGSYNEQFF
>TRBV7-9|TRBJ2-3|12|many|NA
TGTGCCAGCAGCCAGCACCCAGATACGCAGTATTTT
CASSQHPDTQYF